Listed below are T cell receptor beta chains from one sample, sequenced in a study of control samples from healthy donors and cancer patients. Profiling relied on immunoSEQ multiplex PCR, and the TCRdb table lists in-frame clones only, not all of them. The sample has 150,000 or so clones; roughly 89% are singletons. The sample consisted of blood. These receptors were taken from a man between 18 and 35 years old in good health. Both conserved end residues are part of each CDR3. The D gene is left open where the match is weak. Part of the rows lack a size; the others show once, few, many or a class for expanded clones.

TRBJ2-2 - - TRBV7-9 TGTGCCAGCAGCTTAGCGGTTGGGGAGCTGTTTTTT CASSLAVGELFF
TRBJ2-7 - - TRBV27 TGTGCCAGCAGTTGGGACCGCTACTCCTACGAGCAGTACTTC CASSWDRYSYEQYF
TRBJ1-5 once - TRBV11-2 TGTGCCAGCAGCTCAGGGGTAGGGGGCAATCAGCCCCAGCATTTT CASSSGVGGNQPQHF
TRBJ1-6 few TRBD1 TRBV19 TGTGCCAGTAGTACCCGGGACAGGGGCTATAATTCACCCCTCCACTTT CASSTRDRGYNSPLHF
TRBJ2-7 - TRBD1 TRBV10-3 TGTGCCATCAGTGATACCGGGACAGACTCCTACGAGCAGTACTTC CAISDTGTDSYEQYF
TRBJ2-5 - - TRBV6-5 TGTGCCAGCAGTTACGCGACTCAAGAGACCCAGTACTTC CASSYATQETQYF
TRBJ1-1 - - TRBV30 TGTGCCTGGAGTGTGGTAGGCAGGTGGAACACTGAAGCTTTCTTT CAWSVVGRWNTEAFF
TRBJ2-5 once - TRBV7-3 TGTGCCAGCAGCCCCGGTGCGGGTCCTTGGAAGACCCAGTACTTC CASSPGAGPWKTQYF
TRBJ2-3 - TRBD1 TRBV12-5 TGTGCTAGTGGTTTGGTACCCGGGACAGGGAAGGACCGATGGACGCAGTATTTT CASGLVPGTGKDRWTQYF
TRBJ2-1 - TRBD2 TRBV5-4 TGTGCCAGCAGCCGGGGGTCCAGCGGGGGTTACAATGAGCAGTTCTTC CASSRGSSGGYNEQFF
TRBJ1-1 - TRBD1 TRBV7-9 TGTGCCAGCAGCCCTCAGGGGGCCATGAACACTGAAGCTTTCTTT CASSPQGAMNTEAFF
TRBJ2-2 - - TRBV7-2 TGTGCCAGCAGCTCAGCTACTACTCCCACTTTT CASSSATTPTF
TRBJ1-1 - - TRBV7-2 TGTGCCAGCAGCTTCGGGGACGCGTACACTGAAGCTTTCTTT CASSFGDAYTEAFF
TRBJ2-6 - - TRBV9 TGTGCCAGCAGCGTCGCTGGGGCCAACGTCCTGACTTTC CASSVAGANVLTF
TRBJ2-3 few - TRBV2 TGTGCCAGCACTGGGGGCACCGGCACAGATACGCAGTATTTT CASTGGTGTDTQYF
TRBJ1-1 - TRBD1 TRBV2 TGTGCCAGCAGTGGTAGGGGGCTTTCGAACACTGAAGCTTTCTTT CASSGRGLSNTEAFF
TRBJ2-3 - TRBD1 TRBV7-6 TGTGCCAGCAGCCTAAGACAGGGGGTTCAGGATACGCAGTATTTT CASSLRQGVQDTQYF
TRBJ2-2 once - TRBV7-2 TGTGCCAGCAGCTTGGGGGGCACCGGGGAGCTGTTTTTT CASSLGGTGELFF
TRBJ2-7 - - TRBV18 TGTGCCAGCTCACCAACCAAGACCTACGAGCAGTACTTC CASSPTKTYEQYF
TRBJ2-5 - TRBD1 TRBV29-1 TGCAGCGCCTTTTTTGGACAGGGGGGAGAGACCCAGTACTTC CSAFFGQGGETQYF
TRBJ1-4 few - TRBV3-1/TRBV3-2 TGTGCCAGCAGCCAAGTCGTAGGGGACGAAAAACTGTTTTTT CASSQVVGDEKLFF
TRBJ2-7 - - TRBV5-6 TGTGCCAGCAGCTCAGGTTACGAGCAGTACTTC CASSSGYEQYF
TRBJ2-7 - - TRBV11-1 TGTGCCAGCAGCTTCGGTGGGGGTCCCTACGAGCAGTACTTC CASSFGGGPYEQYF
TRBJ1-6 - - TRBV7-9 TGTGCCAGCAGCCAACGACAGAATAATTCACCCCTCCACTTT CASSQRQNNSPLHF
TRBJ1-3 - - TRBV5-1 TGCGCCAGCAGCTTGGGGTCAGGGATCGCCTCTGGAAACACCATATATTTT CASSLGSGIASGNTIYF
TRBJ1-1 - - TRBV27 TGTGCCAGCGTGTCTCAGGGCACAGCCTTCCTCGACACTGAAGCTTTCTTT CASVSQGTAFLDTEAFF
TRBJ2-3 - - TRBV5-1 TGCGCCAGCAGCTTGGCCCTCGGGGGGCAGGTGGCAGATACGCAGTATTTT CASSLALGGQVADTQYF
TRBJ2-5 - - TRBV11-3 TGTGCCAGCAGCTTTGGACCAGGCCCTCAAGAGACCCAGTACTTC CASSFGPGPQETQYF
TRBJ2-2 - TRBD1 TRBV7-9 TGTGCCAGCAGCTTAGGGGGACAGGGCTACACCGGGGAGCTGTTTTTT CASSLGGQGYTGELFF
TRBJ2-1 once - TRBV2 TGTGCCAGCTTGGACTTCCCTTACTCCAATGAGCAGTTCTTC CASLDFPYSNEQFF
TRBJ1-6 - TRBD1 TRBV16 TGTGCCAGCAGCCAATCGACAGGGGGTTCACCCCTCCACTTT CASSQSTGGSPLHF
TRBJ2-7 - TRBD2 TRBV6-2/TRBV6-3 TGTGCCAGCAGTTTCCTAGCGGGGGCCGAGACGTCCTACGAGCAGTACTTC CASSFLAGAETSYEQYF
TRBJ2-7 - - TRBV2 TGTGCCAGCCGGAGGAGCGAGCAGTACTTC CASRRSEQYF
TRBJ2-1 once TRBD2 TRBV7-6 TGTGCCAGCAGCTTAGCAGCGGGGGGGCCTTATGAGCAGTTCTTC CASSLAAGGPYEQFF
TRBJ1-1 - - TRBV12-5 TGTGCTAGTGGTTTGAACAGGGTTATCACTGAAGCTTTCTTT CASGLNRVITEAFF
TRBJ2-3 - TRBD2 TRBV9 TGTGCCAGCAGCGCCAGCGGGGGACCGGGTGATACGCAGTATTTT CASSASGGPGDTQYF
TRBJ1-2 - - TRBV27 TGTGCCAGCAGTTTATCCGCGCGGGGATCTAACTATGGCTACACCTTC CASSLSARGSNYGYTF
TRBJ1-1 - - TRBV5-1 TGCGCCAGCAGCTTGGGGGGGAACACTGAAGCTTTCTTT CASSLGGNTEAFF
TRBJ1-4 - - TRBV7-9 TGTGCCAGCAGCTTAGGACAGAATAATGAAAAACTGTTTTTT CASSLGQNNEKLFF
TRBJ2-1 - TRBD1 TRBV30 TGTGCCTGGAATCCCGGGACAGGCCACAATGAGCAGTTCTTC CAWNPGTGHNEQFF
TRBJ1-1 - - TRBV3-1/TRBV3-2 TGTGCCAGTCGAAAGGGGGATAACGCTTTCTTT CASRKGDNAFF
TRBJ2-2 - - TRBV9 TGTGCCAGCAGCGCACAGGCGAACACCGGGGAGCTGTTTTTT CASSAQANTGELFF
TRBJ2-2 - - TRBV27 TGTGCCAGCAGTGCCCTGAACACCGGGGAGCTGTTTTTT CASSALNTGELFF
TRBJ2-2 - - TRBV9 TGTGCCAGCAGCGGGGGGACCGGGGAGCTGTTTTTT CASSGGTGELFF
TRBJ2-2 - TRBD2 TRBV27 TGTGCCAGCACGACTAGCGGGTTGTGGGAGCTGTTTTTT CASTTSGLWELFF
TRBJ1-2 - TRBD1 TRBV6-5 TGTGCCAGCAGTTACTCAAACAGGGGGCCAGATGGCTACACCTTC CASSYSNRGPDGYTF
TRBJ1-2 - TRBD1 TRBV9 TGTGCCAGCAGCGCAACAGGGGTAGGCCACACCTTC CASSATGVGHTF
TRBJ2-7 - - TRBV27 TGTGCCAGCCGACAGGAGCCCTCCTACGAGCAGTACTTC CASRQEPSYEQYF
TRBJ2-7 - - TRBV5-5 TGTGCCAGCAGTGTCGGCTACGAGCAGTACTTC CASSVGYEQYF
TRBJ2-5 - - TRBV4-2 TGTGCCAGCAGCCCCCTCACGGGGGACCAAGAGACCCAGTACTTC CASSPLTGDQETQYF